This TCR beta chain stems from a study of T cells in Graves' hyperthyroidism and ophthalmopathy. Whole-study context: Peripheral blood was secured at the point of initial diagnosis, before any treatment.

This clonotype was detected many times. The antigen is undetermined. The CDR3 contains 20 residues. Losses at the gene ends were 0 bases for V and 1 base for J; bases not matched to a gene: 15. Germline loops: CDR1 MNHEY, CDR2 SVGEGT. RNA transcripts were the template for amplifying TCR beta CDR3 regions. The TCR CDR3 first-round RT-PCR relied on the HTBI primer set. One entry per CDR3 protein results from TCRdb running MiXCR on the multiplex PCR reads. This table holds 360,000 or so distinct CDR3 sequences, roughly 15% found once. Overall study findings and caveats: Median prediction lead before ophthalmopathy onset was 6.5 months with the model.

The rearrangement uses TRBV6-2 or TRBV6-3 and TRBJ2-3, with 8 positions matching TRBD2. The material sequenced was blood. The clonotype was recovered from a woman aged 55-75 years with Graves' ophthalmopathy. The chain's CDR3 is CASSYSMRAGDGFGTDTQYF. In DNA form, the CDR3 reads TGTGCCAGCAGTTACTCGATGCGAGCGGGAGACGGTTTTGGCACAGATACGCAGTATTTT.